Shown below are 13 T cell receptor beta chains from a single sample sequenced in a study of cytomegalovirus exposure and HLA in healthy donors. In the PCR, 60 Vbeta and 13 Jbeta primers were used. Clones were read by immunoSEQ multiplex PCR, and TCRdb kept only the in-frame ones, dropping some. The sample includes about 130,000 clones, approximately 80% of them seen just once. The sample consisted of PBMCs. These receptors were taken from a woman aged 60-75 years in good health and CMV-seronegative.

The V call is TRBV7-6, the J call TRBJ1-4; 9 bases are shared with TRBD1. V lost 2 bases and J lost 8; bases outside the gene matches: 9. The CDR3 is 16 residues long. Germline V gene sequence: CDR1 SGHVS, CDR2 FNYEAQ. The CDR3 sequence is CASSLYQQGAGEKLFF. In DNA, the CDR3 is TGTGCCAGCAGCTTATACCAACAGGGGGCAGGGGAAAAACTGTTTTTT.

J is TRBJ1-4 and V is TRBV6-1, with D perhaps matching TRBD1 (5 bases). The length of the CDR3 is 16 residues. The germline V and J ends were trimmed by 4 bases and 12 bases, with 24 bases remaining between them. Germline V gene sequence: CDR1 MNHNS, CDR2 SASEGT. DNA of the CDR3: TGTGCCAGCAGTGCTCAATCCAGGGCCATGGGAAAAGAACTGTTTTTT. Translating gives CASSAQSRAMGKELFF.

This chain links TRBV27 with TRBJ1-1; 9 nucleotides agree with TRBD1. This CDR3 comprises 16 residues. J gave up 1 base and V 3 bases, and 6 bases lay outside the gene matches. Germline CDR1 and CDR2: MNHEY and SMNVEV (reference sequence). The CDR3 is CASSFRTGERNTEAFF. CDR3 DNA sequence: TGTGCCAGCAGTTTCCGGACAGGGGAAAGGAACACTGAAGCTTTCTTT.

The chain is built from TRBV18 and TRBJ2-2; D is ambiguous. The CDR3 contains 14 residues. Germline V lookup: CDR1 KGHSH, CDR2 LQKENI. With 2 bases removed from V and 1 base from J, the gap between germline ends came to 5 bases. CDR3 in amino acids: CASSPDMNTGELFF. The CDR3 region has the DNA TGTGCCAGCTCACCAGACATGAACACCGGGGAGCTGTTTTTT.

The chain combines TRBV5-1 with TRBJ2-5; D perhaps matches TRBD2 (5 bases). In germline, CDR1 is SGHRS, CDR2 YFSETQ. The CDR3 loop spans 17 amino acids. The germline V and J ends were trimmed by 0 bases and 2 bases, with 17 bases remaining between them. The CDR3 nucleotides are TGCGCCAGCAGCTTGGCCGAACTACTAGTAAGACAAGAGACCCAGTACTTC. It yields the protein CASSLAELLVRQETQYF.

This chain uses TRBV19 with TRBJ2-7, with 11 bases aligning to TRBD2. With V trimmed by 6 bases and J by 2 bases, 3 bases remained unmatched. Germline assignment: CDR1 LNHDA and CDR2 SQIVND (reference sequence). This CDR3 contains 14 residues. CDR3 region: CASRTSGNAYEQYF. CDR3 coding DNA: TGTGCCAGTAGGACTAGCGGGAACGCCTACGAGCAGTACTTC.

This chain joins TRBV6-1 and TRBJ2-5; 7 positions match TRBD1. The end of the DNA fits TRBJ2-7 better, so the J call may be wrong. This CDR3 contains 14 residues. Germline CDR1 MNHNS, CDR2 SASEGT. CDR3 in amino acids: CASSEGRGYGEQYF. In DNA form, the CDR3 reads TGTGCCAGCAGTGAAGGCAGGGGGTATGGCGAGCAGTACTTC.

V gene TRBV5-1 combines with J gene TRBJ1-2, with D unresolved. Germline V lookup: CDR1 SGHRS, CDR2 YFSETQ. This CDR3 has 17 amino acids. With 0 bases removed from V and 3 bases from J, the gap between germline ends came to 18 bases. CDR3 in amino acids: CASSLALSVQTHYGYTF. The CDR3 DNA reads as TGCGCCAGCAGCTTGGCCCTATCTGTACAGACACACTATGGCTACACCTTC.

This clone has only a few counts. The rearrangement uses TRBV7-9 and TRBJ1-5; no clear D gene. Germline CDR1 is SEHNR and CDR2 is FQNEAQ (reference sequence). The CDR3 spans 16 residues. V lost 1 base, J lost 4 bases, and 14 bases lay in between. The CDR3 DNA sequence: TGTGCCAGCAGCTTAGGTGGTCAGCGCGGAAATCAGCCCCAGCATTTT. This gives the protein CASSLGGQRGNQPQHF.

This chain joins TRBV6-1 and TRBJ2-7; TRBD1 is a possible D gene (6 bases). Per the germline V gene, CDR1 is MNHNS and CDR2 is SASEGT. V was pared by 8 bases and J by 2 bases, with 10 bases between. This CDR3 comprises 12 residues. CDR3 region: CASRQETYEQYF. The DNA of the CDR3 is TGTGCCAGCCGACAGGAGACCTACGAGCAGTACTTC.

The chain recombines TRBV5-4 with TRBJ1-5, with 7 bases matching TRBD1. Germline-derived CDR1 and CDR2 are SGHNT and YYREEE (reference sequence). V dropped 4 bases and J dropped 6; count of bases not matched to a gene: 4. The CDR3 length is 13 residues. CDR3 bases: TGTGCCAGCAGCAACCAGGGGGTTCAGCCCCAGCATTTT. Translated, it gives CASSNQGVQPQHF.

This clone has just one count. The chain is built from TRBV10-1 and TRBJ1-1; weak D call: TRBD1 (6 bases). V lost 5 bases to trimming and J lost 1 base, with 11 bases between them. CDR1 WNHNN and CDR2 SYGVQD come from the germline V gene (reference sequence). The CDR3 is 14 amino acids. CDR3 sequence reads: CASSREGGNTEAFF. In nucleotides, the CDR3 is TGCGCCAGCAGTAGGGAGGGGGGGAACACTGAAGCTTTCTTT.

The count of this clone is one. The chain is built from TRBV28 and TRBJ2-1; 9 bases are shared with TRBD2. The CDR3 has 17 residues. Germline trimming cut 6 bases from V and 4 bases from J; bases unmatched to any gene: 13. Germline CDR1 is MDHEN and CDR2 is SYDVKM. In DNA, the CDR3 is TGTGCCAGCAGAAGTGACGTTGAGCGGGAGGTTTACAATGAGCAGTTCTTC. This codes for CASRSDVEREVYNEQFF.